Each of the 8 T cell receptor beta chains below was sequenced from the same sample in a study of blood T cell repertoires in COVID-19. Only in-frame clones appear in the TCRdb table, and some are missing; sequencing was by immunoSEQ multiplex PCR. This table holds 85,000 or so clones, around 86% found once. The material sequenced was peripheral blood. The source of these receptors is a man aged 50 to 59 with active or convalescent COVID-19.

V gene TRBV7-2 combines with J gene TRBJ1-1; D is unclear. This CDR3 is 14 amino acids long. The V end lost 8 bases, the J end lost 4 bases, and 17 bases lay between the germline ends. Germline V gene sequence: CDR1 SGHTA, CDR2 FQGNSA. The CDR3 nucleotides are TGTGCCAGCGCAATCACGGGGAGTGGCACTGAAGCTTTCTTT. Amino acids: CASAITGSGTEAFF.

V is TRBV19 and J is TRBJ2-2; 8 nucleotides align to TRBD1. J was trimmed by 1 base and V by 6 bases; bases with no gene match: 4. The V gene's germline CDR1 is LNHDA and CDR2 SQIVND (reference sequence). This CDR3 is built from 15 residues. CDR3 sequence reads: CASSRDRWNTGELFF. CDR3 bases: TGTGCCAGTAGCCGGGACAGGTGGAACACCGGGGAGCTGTTTTTT.

The V call is TRBV10-1, the J call TRBJ2-7; D gene unclear. CDR1 is WNHNN, CDR2 SYGVQD, per germline (reference sequence). Trimming took 3 bases from V and 3 from J, leaving 3 bases between them. The CDR3 is 11 amino acids. The chain's CDR3 is CASSDHYEQYF. Written as DNA, the CDR3 is TGCGCCAGCAGTGACCACTACGAGCAGTACTTC.

V gene TRBV18 combines with J gene TRBJ2-7; D perhaps matches TRBD1 (5 bases). Looked up from germline, CDR1 is KGHSH and CDR2 is LQKENI. This CDR3 region has 14 residues. V dropped 2 bases and J dropped 2 bases, with 10 bases sitting between them. The CDR3 region is CASSPSQDTYEQYF. DNA for the CDR3: TGTGCCAGCTCACCATCACAGGACACCTACGAGCAGTACTTC. Together with reference TRBV18 and TRBJ2-7, the CDR3 gives the full variable domain: NAGVMQNPRHLVRRRGQEARLRCSPMKGHSHVYWYRQLPEEGLKFMVYLQKENIIDESGMPKERFSAEFPKEGPSILRIQQVVRGDSAAYFCASSPSQDTYEQYFGPGTRLTVT.

The chain combines TRBV7-2 with TRBJ2-2, with unresolved D. Germline lookup yields CDR1 SGHTA and CDR2 FQGNSA. V was pared by 7 bases and J by 6 bases, with 15 bases between. The CDR3 runs 14 residues. DNA of the CDR3: TGTGCCAGCACTCCGACGACTTTGCCCGGGGAGCTGTTTTTT. Translation: CASTPTTLPGELFF.

The rearrangement joins TRBV9 to TRBJ2-3; TRBD1 matches at 8 bases. The CDR3 sequence is 16 residues long. J lost 3 bases, V lost 4 bases, and 10 bases had no gene match. CDR1 is SGDLS, CDR2 YYNGEE, per germline. The CDR3 DNA follows: TGTGCCAGCAGCCAAAACCAGGGGGCTCGGACAGATACGCAGTATTTT. Amino acids: CASSQNQGARTDTQYF. Using reference TRBV9 and TRBJ2-3 for the parts outside the CDR3, the full variable domain is DSGVTQTPKHLITATGQRVTLRCSPRSGDLSVYWYQQSLDQGLQFLIQYYNGEERAKGNILERFSAQQFPDLHSELNLSSLELGDSALYFCASSQNQGARTDTQYFGPGTRLTVL.

This chain uses TRBV2 with TRBJ2-7, with 10 bases lining up with TRBD2. This CDR3 has 14 amino acids. The germline V gene has CDR1 SNHLY and CDR2 FYNNEI. The V gene end was trimmed by 7 bases and the J gene end by 2 bases; junction bases not matched to a gene: 5. CDR3 nucleotide sequence: TGTGCCAGCATGATAGCGGGGGGCCCCTACGAGCAGTACTTC. It yields the protein CASMIAGGPYEQYF.

The sample holds many counts of this clone. The V gene is TRBV2, the J gene TRBJ1-1; 7 bases match TRBD1. The trim removed 5 bases at V and 0 bases at J, leaving 6 bases unmatched. The CDR3 covers 15 residues. Germline-derived CDR1 and CDR2 are SNHLY and FYNNEI. Here the CDR3 reads CASSLSTGMNTEAFF. DNA of the CDR3: TGTGCCAGCAGTCTCTCGACAGGGATGAACACTGAAGCTTTCTTT.